This paragraph covers one T cell receptor (beta chain) sequence. No antigen is known for it. These data originate in a study of response to subunit inactivated influenza vaccine. The CDR3 is made up of 13 amino acids. The germline V gene has CDR1 LGHNA and CDR2 YNFKEQ. V lost 1 base and J 6 bases, leaving 10 bases between the germline ends. TCRdb passed the RT-PCR reads through MiXCR, listing each CDR3 protein once. The sample lists a few hundred thousand distinct CDR3 sequences; just over 20% were seen once. Whole-study findings and limits: Each seasonal influenza vaccination recruits few new T cells, the authors suggested.

The chain links TRBV4-2 to TRBJ2-7; D perhaps matches TRBD2 (6 bases). The clonotype originates from a man aged 45-69 years who received an inactivated influenza vaccine. The specimen comprised PBMCs from blood, sampled 21 months after vaccination. The CDR3 DNA sequence: TGTGCCAGCAGCCAAGGAGGCGGGGTCGAGCAGTACTTC. Its translation: CASSQGGGVEQYF.